The T cell receptor (beta chain) under discussion was sequenced for a study of blood T cell repertoires in COVID-19. Looking at the study overall: Researchers got acute and convalescent COVID-19 samples from the United States, Italy and Spain. The analysed material was cDNA or gDNA that came from T cells, B-cell-depleted T cells, or PBMCs.

Germline V gene lookup returns CDR1 WNHNN and CDR2 SYGVQD (reference sequence). The CDR3 spans 15 residues. Germline trimming cut 5 bases from V and 3 bases from J; bases unmatched to any gene: 3. In the original processing: The authors estimated nucleated cell counts from reference gene primer amplification. Sequencing used immunoSEQ multiplex PCR; TCRdb keeps in-frame clones, though not all of them. V and J calls and clone size are those listed in that table; D and trimming were worked out from the DNA. The table shows approximately 72,000 clones, with 88% occurring only once. The V and J genes are TRBV10-1 and TRBJ2-1; 11 bases agree with TRBD1. What was sequenced was peripheral blood. This TCR was recovered from a man between 50 and 59 years old with acute or convalescent COVID-19. The CDR3 spells CASSTGTGGYNEQFF. The CDR3 DNA is TGCGCCAGCAGTACCGGGACAGGGGGCTACAATGAGCAGTTCTTC.